This paragraph reports one T cell receptor beta chain. Its specificity is unknown. cDNA libraries for TCR beta contained unique molecular identifiers. Input amounts of about 0.95 to 11 million T cells were used. These gave around 500,000 cDNA molecules, so each molecule approximated one T cell. MiXCR was run by TCRdb on the PCR reads, yielding one entry per CDR3 protein. The sample yields 750,000 to 950,000 distinct CDR3 sequences, 46% seen once. The V and J ends lost 5 bases and 2 bases, in that order; junction bases with no gene match: 9. This CDR3 has 16 residues. These data originate in a study of post-analysis software for immune sequencing data. The overall study: Secondary progressive, relapsing-remitting and progressive-relapsing multiple sclerosis were among the included disease courses.

General study results and limits: Those samples that were prepared in the same batch co-clustered strongly by F measure. Controls showed lower frequencies than patients for roughly 5 TRBV segments, and TRBV5-6, TRBV5-1 and TRBV20-1 were among these. Significantly lower normalized Chao1 diversity was found in patients with multiple sclerosis relative to controls.

The clonotype originates from a girl between 5 and 17 years old with multiple sclerosis. Input material: blood. The genes are TRBV12-3 or TRBV12-4 and TRBJ1-5; TRBD1 matches 7 bases. CDR3 residues: CASSGPYTGGNQPQHF. The CDR3 DNA reads TGTGCCAGCAGTGGACCCTATACAGGGGGCAATCAGCCCCAGCATTTT.